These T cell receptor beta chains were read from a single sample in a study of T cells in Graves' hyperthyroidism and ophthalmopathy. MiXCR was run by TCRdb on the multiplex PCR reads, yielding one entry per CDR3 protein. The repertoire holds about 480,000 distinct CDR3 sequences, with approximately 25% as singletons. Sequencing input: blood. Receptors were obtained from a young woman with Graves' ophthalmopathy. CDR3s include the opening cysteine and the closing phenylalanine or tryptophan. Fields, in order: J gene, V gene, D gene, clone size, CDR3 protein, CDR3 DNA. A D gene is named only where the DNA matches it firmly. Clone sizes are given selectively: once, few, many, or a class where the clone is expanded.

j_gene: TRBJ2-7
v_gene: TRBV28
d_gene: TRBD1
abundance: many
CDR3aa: CASSLSLTGANYEQYF
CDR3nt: TGTGCCAGCAGTTTATCTTTGACAGGGGCGAACTACGAGCAGTACTTC

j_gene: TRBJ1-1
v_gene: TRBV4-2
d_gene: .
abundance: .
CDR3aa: CASSQGEGSGTEAFF
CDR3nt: TGTGCCAGCAGCCAAGGGGAGGGTTCCGGGACTGAAGCTTTCTTT

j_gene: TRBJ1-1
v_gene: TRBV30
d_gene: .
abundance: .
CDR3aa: CAWIVGLNTEAFF
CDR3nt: TGTGCCTGGATCGTGGGGTTGAACACTGAAGCTTTCTTT

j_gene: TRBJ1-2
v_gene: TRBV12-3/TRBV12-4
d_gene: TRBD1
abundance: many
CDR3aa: CASSLQGADVNYGYTF
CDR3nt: TGTGCCAGCAGTTTACAGGGGGCGGATGTGAACTATGGCTACACCTTC

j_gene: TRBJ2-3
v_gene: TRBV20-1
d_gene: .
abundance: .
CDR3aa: CSARDQGELVTQYF
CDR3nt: TGCAGTGCTAGAGATCAAGGGGAACTCGTCACGCAGTATTTT

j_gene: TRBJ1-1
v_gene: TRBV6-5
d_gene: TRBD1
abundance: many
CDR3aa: CASSYSAGQGIGTEAFF
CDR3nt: TGTGCCAGCAGTTACTCCGCGGGACAGGGGATCGGCACTGAAGCTTTCTTT

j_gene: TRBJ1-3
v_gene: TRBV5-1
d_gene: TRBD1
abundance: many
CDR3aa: CASSQTPKDRGLTGNTIYF
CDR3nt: TGCGCCAGCAGCCAAACACCGAAGGACAGGGGGCTAACTGGAAACACCATATATTTT

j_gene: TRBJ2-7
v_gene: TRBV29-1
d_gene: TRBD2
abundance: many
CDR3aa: CSVSGTNYEQYF
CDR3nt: TGCAGCGTTTCCGGGACTAACTACGAGCAGTACTTC

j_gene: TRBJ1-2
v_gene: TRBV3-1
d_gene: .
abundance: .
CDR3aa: CASSRGVAYGYTF
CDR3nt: TGTGCCAGCAGCCGAGGGGTTGCCTATGGCTACACCTTC

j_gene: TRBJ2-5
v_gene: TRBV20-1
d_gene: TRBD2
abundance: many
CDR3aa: CSARNALAGEETQYF
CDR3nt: TGCAGTGCTAGGAACGCCCTAGCGGGGGAAGAGACCCAGTACTTC

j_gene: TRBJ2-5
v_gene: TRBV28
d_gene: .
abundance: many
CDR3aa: CASSSDPDMQETQYF
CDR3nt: TGTGCCAGCAGTTCCGACCCGGACATGCAAGAGACCCAGTACTTC

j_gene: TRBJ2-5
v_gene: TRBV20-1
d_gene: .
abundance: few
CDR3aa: CSAFVETQYF
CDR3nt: TGCAGCGCCTTTGTGGAGACCCAGTACTTC

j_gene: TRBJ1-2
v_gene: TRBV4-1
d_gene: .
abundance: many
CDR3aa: CASSQEASYGYTF
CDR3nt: TGCGCCAGCAGCCAAGAAGCCAGCTATGGCTACACCTTC

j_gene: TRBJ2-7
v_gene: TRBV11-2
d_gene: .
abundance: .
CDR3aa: CASSPRPTRELSYEQYF
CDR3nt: TGTGCCAGCAGCCCCAGACCAACAAGGGAGCTTTCCTACGAGCAGTACTTC

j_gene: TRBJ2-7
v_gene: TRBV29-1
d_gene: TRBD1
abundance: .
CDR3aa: CSVGGDRFGGQYF
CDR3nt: TGCAGCGTTGGGGGGGACAGGTTTGGCGGGCAGTACTTC

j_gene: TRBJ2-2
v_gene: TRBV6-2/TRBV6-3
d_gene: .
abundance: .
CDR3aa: CASSYRDWGVNTGELFF
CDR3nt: TGTGCCAGCAGTTACCGAGACTGGGGGGTGAACACCGGGGAGCTGTTTTTT

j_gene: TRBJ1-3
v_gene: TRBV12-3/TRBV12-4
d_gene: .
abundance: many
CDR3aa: CASRGNTDSGNTIYF
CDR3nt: TGTGCCAGCAGGGGAAACACGGACTCTGGAAACACCATATATTTT

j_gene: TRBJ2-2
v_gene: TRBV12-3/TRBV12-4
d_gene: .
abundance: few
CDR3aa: CASSSSGRNTGELFF
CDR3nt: TGTGCCAGCAGTTCCTCTGGACGGAACACCGGGGAGCTGTTTTTT

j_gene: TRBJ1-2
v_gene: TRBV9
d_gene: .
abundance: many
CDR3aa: CASSVAPDTYGYTF
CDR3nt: TGTGCCAGCAGCGTAGCCCCAGACACCTATGGCTACACCTTC

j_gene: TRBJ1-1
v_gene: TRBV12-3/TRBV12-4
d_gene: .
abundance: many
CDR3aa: CASSFRRVDLPEAFF
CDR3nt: TGTGCCAGCAGCTTCCGGCGGGTCGATTTACCTGAAGCTTTCTTT

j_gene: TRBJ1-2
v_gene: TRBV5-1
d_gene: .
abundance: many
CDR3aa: CASSPLGFGDPYGYTF
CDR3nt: TGCGCCAGCAGCCCGTTGGGATTCGGGGACCCGTATGGCTACACCTTC

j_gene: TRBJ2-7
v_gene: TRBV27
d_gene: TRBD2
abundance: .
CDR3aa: CASSLTLAGVYEQYF
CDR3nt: TGTGCCAGCAGCCTAACACTAGCGGGAGTCTACGAGCAGTACTTC

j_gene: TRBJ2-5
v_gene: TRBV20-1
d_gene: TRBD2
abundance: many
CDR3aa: CSASWSGGAKETQYF
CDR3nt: TGCAGTGCTAGCTGGAGCGGGGGGGCAAAGGAGACCCAGTACTTC

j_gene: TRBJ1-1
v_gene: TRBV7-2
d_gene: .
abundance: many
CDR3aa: CASTDWGEAFF
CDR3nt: TGTGCCAGCACCGATTGGGGTGAAGCTTTCTTT

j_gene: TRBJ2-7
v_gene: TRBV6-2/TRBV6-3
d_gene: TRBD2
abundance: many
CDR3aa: CASSYLRGAYEQYF
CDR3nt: TGTGCCAGCAGTTACCTGCGGGGGGCTTACGAGCAGTACTTC

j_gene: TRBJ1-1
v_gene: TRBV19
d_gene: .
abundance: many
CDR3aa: CASSIMGGDTEAFF
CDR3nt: TGTGCCAGTAGTATAATGGGGGGAGACACTGAAGCTTTCTTT

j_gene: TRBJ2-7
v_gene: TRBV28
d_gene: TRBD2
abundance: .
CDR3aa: CASSRLAGTSYEQYF
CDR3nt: TGTGCCAGCTCGAGACTAGCGGGTACTTCCTACGAGCAGTACTTC